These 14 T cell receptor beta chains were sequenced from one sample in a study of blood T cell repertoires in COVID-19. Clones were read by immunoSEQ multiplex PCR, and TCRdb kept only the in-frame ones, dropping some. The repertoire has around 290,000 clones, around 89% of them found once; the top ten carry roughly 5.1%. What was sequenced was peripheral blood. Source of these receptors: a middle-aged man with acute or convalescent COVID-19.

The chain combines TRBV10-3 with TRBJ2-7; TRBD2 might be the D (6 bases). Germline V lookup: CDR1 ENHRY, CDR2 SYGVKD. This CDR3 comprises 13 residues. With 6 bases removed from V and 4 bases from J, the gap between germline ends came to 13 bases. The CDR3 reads CAISRLAGYEQYF. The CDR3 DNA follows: TGTGCCATCAGCCGGCTGGCGGGATACGAGCAGTACTTC.

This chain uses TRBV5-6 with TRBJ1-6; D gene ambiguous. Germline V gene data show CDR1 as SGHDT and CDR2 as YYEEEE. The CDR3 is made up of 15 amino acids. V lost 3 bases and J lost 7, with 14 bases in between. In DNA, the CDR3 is TGTGCCAGCAGCTCGAAGAACCGGGAAAATTCACCCCTCCACTTT. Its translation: CASSSKNRENSPLHF. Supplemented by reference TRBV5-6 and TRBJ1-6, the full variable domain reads DAGVTQSPTHLIKTRGQQVTLRCSPKSGHDTVSWYQQALGQGPQFIFQYYEEEERQRGNFPDRFSGHQFPNYSSELNVNALLLGDSALYLCASSSKNRENSPLHFGNGTRLTVT.

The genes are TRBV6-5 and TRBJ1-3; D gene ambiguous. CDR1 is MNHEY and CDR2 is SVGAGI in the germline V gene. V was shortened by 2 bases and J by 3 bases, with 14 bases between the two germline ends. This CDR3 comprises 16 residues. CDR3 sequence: CASSYHRGLGGNTIYF. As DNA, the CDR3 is TGTGCCAGCAGTTACCACAGAGGGCTGGGTGGAAACACCATATATTTT.

DNA for the CDR3: TGTGCCAGCAGCATTCCGGGGAGTCCCACCGGGGAGCTGTTTTTT. This translates into CASSIPGSPTGELFF. V gene TRBV4-2 combines with J gene TRBJ2-2; D is possibly TRBD2 (5 bases). Germline lookup yields CDR1 LGHNA and CDR2 YNFKEQ. V lost 5 bases and J lost 4, with 14 bases in between. This CDR3 is built from 15 residues.

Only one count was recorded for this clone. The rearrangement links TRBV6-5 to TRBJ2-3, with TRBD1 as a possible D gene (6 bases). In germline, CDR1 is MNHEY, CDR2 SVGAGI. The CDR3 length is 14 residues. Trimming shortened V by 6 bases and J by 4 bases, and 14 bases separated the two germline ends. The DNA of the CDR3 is TGTGCCAGCAGACAGGGCGGTTCTTCAGATACGCAGTATTTT. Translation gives CASRQGGSSDTQYF.

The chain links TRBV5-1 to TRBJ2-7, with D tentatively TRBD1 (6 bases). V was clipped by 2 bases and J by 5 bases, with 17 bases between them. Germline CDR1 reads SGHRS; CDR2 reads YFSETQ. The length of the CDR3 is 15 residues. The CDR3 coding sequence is TGCGCCAGCAGCTTTACGGTGGGGGCGGAAAACGAGCAGTACTTC. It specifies CASSFTVGAENEQYF.

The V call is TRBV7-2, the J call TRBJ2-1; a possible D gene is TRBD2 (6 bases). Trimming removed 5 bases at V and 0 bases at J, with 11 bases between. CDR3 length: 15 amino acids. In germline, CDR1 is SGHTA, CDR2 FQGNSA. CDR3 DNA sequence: TGTGCCAGCAGCCTGGGACTGCGCTCCTACAATGAGCAGTTCTTC. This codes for CASSLGLRSYNEQFF.

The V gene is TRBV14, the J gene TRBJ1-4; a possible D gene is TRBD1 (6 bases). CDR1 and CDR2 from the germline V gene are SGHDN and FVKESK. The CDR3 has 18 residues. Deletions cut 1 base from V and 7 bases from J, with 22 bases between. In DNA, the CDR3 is TGTGCCAGCAGCCAAGGAAAGGGCATTTGGGGGCTAGGTGAAAAACTGTTTTTT. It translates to CASSQGKGIWGLGEKLFF.

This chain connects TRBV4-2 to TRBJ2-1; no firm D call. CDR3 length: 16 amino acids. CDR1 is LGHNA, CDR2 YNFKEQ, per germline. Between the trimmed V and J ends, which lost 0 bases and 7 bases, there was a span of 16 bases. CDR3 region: CASSQDAEFRVNEQFF. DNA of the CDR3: TGTGCCAGCAGCCAAGATGCCGAATTTAGAGTAAATGAGCAGTTCTTC.

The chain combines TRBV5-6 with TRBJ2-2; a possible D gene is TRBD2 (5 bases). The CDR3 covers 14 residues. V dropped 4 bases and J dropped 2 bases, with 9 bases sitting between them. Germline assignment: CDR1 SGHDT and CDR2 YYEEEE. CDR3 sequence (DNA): TGTGCCAGCAGCCCCGGGATAAACACCGGGGAGCTGTTTTTT. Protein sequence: CASSPGINTGELFF.

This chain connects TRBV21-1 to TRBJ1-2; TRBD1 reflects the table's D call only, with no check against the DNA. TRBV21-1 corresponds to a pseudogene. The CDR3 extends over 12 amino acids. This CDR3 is CASRGQAYGYTF. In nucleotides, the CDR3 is TGTGCCAGCAGGGGACAGGCCTATGGCTACACCTTC.

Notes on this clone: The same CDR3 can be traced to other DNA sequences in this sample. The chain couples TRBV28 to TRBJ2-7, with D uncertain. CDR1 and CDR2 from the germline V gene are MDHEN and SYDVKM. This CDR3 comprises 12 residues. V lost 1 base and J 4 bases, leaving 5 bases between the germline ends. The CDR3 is CASSLSGYEQYF. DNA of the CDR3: TGTGCCAGCAGTTTATCAGGTTACGAGCAGTACTTC.

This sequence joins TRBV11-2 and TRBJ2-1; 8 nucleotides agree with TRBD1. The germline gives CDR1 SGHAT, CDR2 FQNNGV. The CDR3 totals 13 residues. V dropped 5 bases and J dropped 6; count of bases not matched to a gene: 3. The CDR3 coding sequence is TGTGCCAGCAGCGGTGGACAGGGCAATGAGCAGTTCTTC. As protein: CASSGGQGNEQFF.

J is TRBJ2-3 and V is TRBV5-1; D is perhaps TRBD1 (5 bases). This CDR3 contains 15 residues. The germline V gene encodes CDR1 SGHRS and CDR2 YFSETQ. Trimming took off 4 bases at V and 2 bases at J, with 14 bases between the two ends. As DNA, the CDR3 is TGCGCCAGCAGCCCCCTGAGTGGGGCCACAGATACGCAGTATTTT. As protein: CASSPLSGATDTQYF.